Listed below are T cell receptor beta chains from one sample, sequenced in a study of siplizumab effects on memory and regulatory T cells. Sequenced by immunoSEQ multiplex PCR; TCRdb stores in-frame clones only, minus some. This sample has more than 85,000 clones, with 85% to 90% found just once. Specimen: CD4+ T cells sorted from blood. Receptor source: a human donor in good health. CDR3s include the opening cysteine and the closing phenylalanine or tryptophan. The D gene is left open where the match is weak. The size entry is marked missing in some rows and otherwise reads once, few, many or a size class.

v_call	clone_size	d_call	j_call	cdr3_aa	cdr3_nt
TRBV20-1	.	.	TRBJ2-7	CSASPVDEQYF	TGCAGTGCTAGCCCGGTGGACGAGCAGTACTTC
TRBV19	.	TRBD1	TRBJ2-7	CASSRTGEWYEQYF	TGTGCCAGTAGCCGGACAGGGGAATGGTACGAGCAGTACTTC
TRBV6-6	.	.	TRBJ1-1	CASSYLRGGTEAFF	TGTGCCAGCAGTTACCTTAGGGGCGGCACTGAAGCTTTCTTT
TRBV6-1	once	TRBD1	TRBJ1-4	CASSFSRGLGEKLFF	TGTGCCAGCAGCTTTTCAAGGGGGCTGGGTGAAAAACTGTTTTTT
TRBV18	.	TRBD2	TRBJ2-5	CASQLLAGETQYF	TGTGCCAGCCAATTACTAGCGGGTGAGACCCAGTACTTC
TRBV18	.	TRBD1	TRBJ2-7	CASSPGQGGEQYF	TGTGCCAGCTCACCAGGACAGGGGGGCGAGCAGTACTTC
TRBV6-6	.	TRBD2	TRBJ2-7	CASSISGRSAQYF	TGTGCCAGCAGCATTAGCGGGAGGTCGGCGCAGTACTTC
TRBV19	.	.	TRBJ2-6	CASSTQAPGANVLTF	TGTGCCAGTAGTACACAGGCTCCTGGGGCCAACGTCCTGACTTTC
TRBV5-4	.	.	TRBJ2-5	CASSFGRGETQYF	TGTGCCAGCAGCTTCGGACGCGGGGAGACCCAGTACTTC
TRBV6-5	.	.	TRBJ1-1	CASSYSRLGTEAFF	TGTGCCAGCAGTTACTCGAGACTTGGCACTGAAGCTTTCTTT
TRBV5-1	.	.	TRBJ1-2	CASSFGLGDGYTF	TGCGCCAGCAGCTTCGGCCTTGGCGATGGCTACACCTTC
TRBV19	.	.	TRBJ2-1	CASSMFGGEQFF	TGTGCCAGTAGTATGTTCGGGGGTGAGCAGTTCTTC
TRBV19	.	TRBD1	TRBJ1-4	CASSPWDRAEKLFF	TGTGCCAGTAGTCCCTGGGACAGGGCTGAAAAACTGTTTTTT
TRBV29-1	.	.	TRBJ1-2	CSVEQANYGYTF	TGCAGCGTTGAACAAGCTAACTATGGCTACACCTTC
TRBV5-5	.	.	TRBJ1-3	CASSPGWGPGNTIYF	TGTGCCAGCAGCCCGGGCTGGGGCCCTGGAAACACCATATATTTT
TRBV6-6	.	.	TRBJ1-1	CASSYYGDVEAFF	TGTGCCAGCAGTTACTATGGGGATGTCGAAGCTTTCTTT
TRBV7-3	once	TRBD1	TRBJ2-3	CASSSTDRGTDTQYF	TGTGCCAGCAGCTCCACGGACAGGGGAACAGATACGCAGTATTTT
TRBV30	.	.	TRBJ1-5	CAWAAAGGYQPQHF	TGTGCCTGGGCCGCTGCGGGGGGGTACCAGCCCCAGCATTTT
TRBV4-2	.	.	TRBJ1-6	CASSQEPASYNSPLHF	TGTGCCAGCAGCCAAGAACCAGCCTCCTATAATTCACCCCTCCACTTT
TRBV19	.	.	TRBJ2-7	CASSNLALGEQYF	TGTGCCAGTAGTAATCTAGCGCTTGGGGAGCAGTACTTC
TRBV12-1	few	.	TRBJ2-2	CASSPRQGAYFAGGPWSGELFF	TGTGCCAGCAGCCCCCGGCAGGGGGCGTATTTTGCGGGAGGGCCGTGGTCCGGGGAGCTGTTTTTT
TRBV5-6	.	.	TRBJ1-1	CASSLAAMTEAFF	TGTGCCAGCAGCTTGGCCGCGATGACTGAAGCTTTCTTT
TRBV28	.	.	TRBJ2-3	CATRVGDTQYF	TGTGCCACCAGGGTGGGAGATACGCAGTATTTT
TRBV5-1	few	TRBD2	TRBJ2-7	CASSGRLAGVGEQYF	TGCGCCAGCAGCGGAAGACTAGCGGGAGTAGGAGAGCAGTACTTC